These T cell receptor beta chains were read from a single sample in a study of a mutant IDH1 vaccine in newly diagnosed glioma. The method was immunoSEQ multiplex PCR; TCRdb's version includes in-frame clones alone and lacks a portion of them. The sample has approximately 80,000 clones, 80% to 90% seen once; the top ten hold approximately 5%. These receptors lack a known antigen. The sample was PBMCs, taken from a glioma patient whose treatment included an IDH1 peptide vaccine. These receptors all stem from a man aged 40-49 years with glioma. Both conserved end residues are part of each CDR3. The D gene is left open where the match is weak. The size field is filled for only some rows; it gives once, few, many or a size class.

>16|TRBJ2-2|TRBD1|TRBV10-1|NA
CASSPGQGGDTGELFF
TGCGCCAGCAGTCCCGGACAGGGGGGGGACACCGGGGAGCTGTTTTTT
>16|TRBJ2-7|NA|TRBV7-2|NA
CASSLAPRTGTYEQYF
TGTGCCAGCAGCTTAGCCCCCCGTACGGGTACCTACGAGCAGTACTTC
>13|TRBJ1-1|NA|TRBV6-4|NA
CASSATGYTEAFF
TGTGCCAGCAGTGCCACAGGGTACACTGAAGCTTTCTTT
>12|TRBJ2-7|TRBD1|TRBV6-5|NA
CASNDRGYEQYF
TGTGCCAGCAATGACAGGGGCTACGAGCAGTACTTC
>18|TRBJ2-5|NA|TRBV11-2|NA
CASSLGGRTGRGQETQYF
TGTGCCAGCAGCTTAGGGGGGCGGACAGGGAGGGGACAAGAGACCCAGTACTTC
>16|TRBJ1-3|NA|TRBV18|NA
CASSPRPPNSGNTIYF
TGTGCCAGCTCACCACGTCCACCTAACTCTGGAAACACCATATATTTT
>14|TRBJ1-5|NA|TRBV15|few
CATKRGESNQPQHF
TGTGCCACCAAAAGGGGGGAGAGCAATCAGCCCCAGCATTTT
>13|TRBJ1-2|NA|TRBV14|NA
CASSQDPSSVYTF
TGTGCCAGCAGCCAAGATCCCTCGTCCGTATACACCTTC
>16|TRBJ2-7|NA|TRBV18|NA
CASSPLGSGISYEQYF
TGTGCCAGCTCACCATTAGGTAGCGGCATCTCCTACGAGCAGTACTTC
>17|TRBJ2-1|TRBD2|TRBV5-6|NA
CASSKLAGGLSYNEQFF
TGTGCCAGCAGCAAACTAGCGGGAGGCCTCTCCTACAATGAGCAGTTCTTC
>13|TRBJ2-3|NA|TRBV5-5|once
CASSLWGGDTQYF
TGTGCCAGCAGCCTCTGGGGGGGCGATACGCAGTATTTT
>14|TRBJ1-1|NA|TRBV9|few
CASSVSRGPGEAFF
TGTGCCAGCAGCGTCTCGCGGGGCCCGGGAGAAGCTTTCTTT
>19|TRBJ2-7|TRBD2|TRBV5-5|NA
CASSFWQREASGGGDEQYF
TGTGCCAGCAGCTTTTGGCAGAGGGAGGCTAGCGGGGGTGGCGACGAGCAGTACTTC
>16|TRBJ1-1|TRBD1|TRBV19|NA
CASSIDLETGFPEAFF
TGTGCCAGTAGTATAGACCTCGAGACAGGGTTCCCTGAAGCTTTCTTT
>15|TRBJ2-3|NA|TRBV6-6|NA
CASRPTPGSTDTQYF
TGTGCCAGCAGGCCAACTCCAGGTAGCACAGATACGCAGTATTTT
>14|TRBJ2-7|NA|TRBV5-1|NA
CASSLVASSYEQYF
TGCGCCAGCAGCTTGGTGGCTAGCTCCTACGAGCAGTACTTC
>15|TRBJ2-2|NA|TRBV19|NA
CASSIGQPNTGELFF
TGTGCCAGTAGTATTGGACAGCCGAACACCGGGGAGCTGTTTTTT
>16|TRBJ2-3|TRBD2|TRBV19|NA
CASSPRLAGKPDTQYF
TGTGCCAGTAGTCCCCGACTAGCGGGGAAGCCAGATACGCAGTATTTT
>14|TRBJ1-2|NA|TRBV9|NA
CASSVGNKDYGYTF
TGTGCCAGCAGCGTAGGTAACAAGGACTATGGCTACACCTTC
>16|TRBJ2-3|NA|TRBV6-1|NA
CASSETVESSTDTQYF
TGTGCCAGCAGTGAAACAGTCGAATCTAGCACAGATACGCAGTATTTT
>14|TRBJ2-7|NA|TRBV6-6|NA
CASSYSTGMGEQYF
TGTGCCAGCAGTTACTCGACAGGAATGGGCGAGCAGTACTTC
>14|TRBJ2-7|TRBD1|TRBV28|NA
CASSSATGGYEQYF
TGTGCCAGCAGTTCCGCGACAGGGGGCTACGAGCAGTACTTC
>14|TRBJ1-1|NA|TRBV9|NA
CASSVVGEDTEAFF
TGTGCCAGCAGCGTAGTGGGGGAGGACACTGAAGCTTTCTTT
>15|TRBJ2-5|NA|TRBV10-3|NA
CAISESGTPQETQYF
TGTGCCATCAGTGAGTCGGGGACCCCGCAAGAGACCCAGTACTTC
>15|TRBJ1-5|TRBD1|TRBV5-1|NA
CASSLTGGFSQPQHF
TGCGCCAGCAGCTTGACAGGGGGCTTCAGTCAGCCCCAGCATTTT
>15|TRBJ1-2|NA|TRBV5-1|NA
CASSLETGGEYGYTF
TGCGCCAGCAGCTTGGAGACAGGCGGAGAGTATGGCTACACCTTC
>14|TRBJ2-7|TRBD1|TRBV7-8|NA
CASSLAGTGIEQYF
TGTGCCAGCAGCTTAGCCGGGACAGGGATCGAGCAGTACTTC
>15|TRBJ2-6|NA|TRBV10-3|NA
CAISNPPGLSLVLTF
TGTGCCATCAGTAACCCCCCGGGACTCTCCCTCGTCCTGACTTTC
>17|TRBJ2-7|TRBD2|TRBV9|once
CASSVGLSREGLYEQYF
TGTGCCAGCAGCGTAGGGTTGTCGCGGGAGGGCCTCTACGAGCAGTACTTC
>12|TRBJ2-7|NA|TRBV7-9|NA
CASGQSTYEQYF
TGTGCCAGCGGCCAAAGCACCTACGAGCAGTACTTC
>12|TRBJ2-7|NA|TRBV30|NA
CAWGSLSHEQYF
TGTGCCTGGGGATCCCTTAGCCACGAGCAGTACTTC